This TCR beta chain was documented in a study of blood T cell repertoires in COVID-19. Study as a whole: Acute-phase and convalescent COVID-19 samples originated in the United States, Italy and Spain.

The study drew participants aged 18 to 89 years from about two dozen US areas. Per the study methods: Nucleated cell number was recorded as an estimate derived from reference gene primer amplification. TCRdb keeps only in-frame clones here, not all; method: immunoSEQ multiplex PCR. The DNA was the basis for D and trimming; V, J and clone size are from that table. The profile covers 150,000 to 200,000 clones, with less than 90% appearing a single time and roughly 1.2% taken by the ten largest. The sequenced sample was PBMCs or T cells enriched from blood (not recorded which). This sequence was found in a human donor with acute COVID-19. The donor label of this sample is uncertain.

The CDR3 sequence: CASSQQGSTYEQYF. Here the CDR3 DNA reads TGTGCCAGCAGCCAACAGGGTTCTACCTACGAGCAGTACTTC. The V call is TRBV3-1 (or the pseudogene TRBV3-2), the J call TRBJ2-7, with D possibly TRBD1 on 5 matching bases. V lost 2 bases to trimming and J lost 2 bases, with 10 bases between them. The CDR3 covers 14 residues. The germline gives CDR1 LGHDT, CDR2 YNNKEL (reference sequence).